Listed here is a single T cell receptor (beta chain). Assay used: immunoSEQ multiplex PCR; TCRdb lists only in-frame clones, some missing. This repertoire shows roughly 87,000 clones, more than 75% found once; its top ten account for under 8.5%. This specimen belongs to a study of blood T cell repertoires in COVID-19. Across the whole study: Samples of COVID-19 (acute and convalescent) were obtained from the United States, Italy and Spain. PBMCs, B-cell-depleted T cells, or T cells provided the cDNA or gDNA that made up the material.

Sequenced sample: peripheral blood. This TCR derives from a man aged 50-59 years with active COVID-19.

The CDR3 is CASNYLRGEGGKQFF. The CDR3 DNA sequence: TGTGCCAGCAACTACCTACGAGGGGAGGGCGGGAAGCAGTTCTTC. The genes are TRBV2 and TRBJ2-1; 7 bases match TRBD2. The CDR3 is 15 amino acids. CDR1 is SNHLY and CDR2 is FYNNEI in the germline V gene. The V gene end was trimmed by 7 bases and the J gene end by 11 bases; junction bases not matched to a gene: 17.